This T cell receptor beta chain is drawn from a study of blood T cell repertoires in COVID-19. Produced via immunoSEQ multiplex PCR; TCRdb's table is partial and in-frame only. The sample records around 140,000 clones, 89% being singletons. Concerning this clone: Other DNA sequences from this sample encode an identical CDR3 as well.

The germline CDR1 and CDR2 sequences are MNHNS and SASEGT. Deletions cut 2 bases from V and 4 bases from J, with 9 bases between. CDR3 length: 14 residues. Sequencing was carried out using peripheral blood. This TCR came from a human donor in a cohort sampled during active COVID-19. The rearrangement uses TRBV6-1 and TRBJ2-1; possible D gene TRBD2, 5 bases. The CDR3 nucleotides read TGTGCCAGCAGTGAAAGCGGTAGATACAATGAGCAGTTCTTC. Residues: CASSESGRYNEQFF.